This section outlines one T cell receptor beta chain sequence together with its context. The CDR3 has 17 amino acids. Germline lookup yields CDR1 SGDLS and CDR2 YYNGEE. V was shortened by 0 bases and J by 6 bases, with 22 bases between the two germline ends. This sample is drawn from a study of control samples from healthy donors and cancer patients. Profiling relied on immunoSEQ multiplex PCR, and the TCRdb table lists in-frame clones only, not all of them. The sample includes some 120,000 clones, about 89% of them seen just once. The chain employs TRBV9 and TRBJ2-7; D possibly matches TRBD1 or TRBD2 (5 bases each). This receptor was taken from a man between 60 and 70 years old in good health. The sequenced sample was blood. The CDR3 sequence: CASSVGNSGRDPAEQYF. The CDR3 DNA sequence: TGTGCCAGCAGCGTAGGGAACTCCGGACGGGACCCCGCCGAGCAGTACTTC.